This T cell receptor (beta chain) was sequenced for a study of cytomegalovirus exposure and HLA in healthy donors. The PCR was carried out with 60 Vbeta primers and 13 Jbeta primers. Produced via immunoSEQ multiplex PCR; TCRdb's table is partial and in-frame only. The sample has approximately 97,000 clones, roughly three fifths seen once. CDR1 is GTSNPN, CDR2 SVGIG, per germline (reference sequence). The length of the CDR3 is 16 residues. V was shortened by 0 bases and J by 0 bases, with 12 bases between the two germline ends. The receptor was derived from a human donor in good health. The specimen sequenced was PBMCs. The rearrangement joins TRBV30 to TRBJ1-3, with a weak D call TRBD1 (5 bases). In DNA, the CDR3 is TGTGCCTGGAGTGTACGGAGGGGATACTCTGGAAACACCATATATTTT. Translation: CAWSVRRGYSGNTIYF.